This T cell receptor (beta chain) was sequenced during a study of blood T cell repertoires in COVID-19. Study at large: The study drew acute and convalescent COVID-19 samples from the United States, Italy and Spain. From T cells, B-cell-depleted T cells, or PBMCs came the material, which was cDNA or gDNA.

Source study methods: Scientists estimated how many nucleated cells there were by amplifying reference gene primers. Profiling relied on immunoSEQ multiplex PCR, and the TCRdb table lists in-frame clones only, not all of them. That table gives V, J and clone size, and the DNA gave D and trimming. This sample has over 85,000 clones, with over 65% found just once. The sequenced sample was peripheral blood. The receptor comes from a woman of 80 years or more with acute or convalescent COVID-19.

The CDR3 DNA sequence: TGTGCCAGCAGTGAAAGCGGGAGGAGCTCCTACAATGAGCAGTTCTTC. This sequence encodes CASSESGRSSYNEQFF. This chain uses TRBV2 with TRBJ2-1; the match to TRBD2 covers 9 bases. The V gene end was trimmed by 2 bases and the J gene end by 0 bases; junction bases not matched to a gene: 2. The CDR3 contains 16 residues. The germline V gene encodes CDR1 SNHLY and CDR2 FYNNEI.